Below are 13 T cell receptor beta chains sequenced from a single sample in a study of control samples from healthy donors and cancer patients. Profiling relied on immunoSEQ multiplex PCR, and the TCRdb table lists in-frame clones only, not all of them. The sample has 150,000 to 200,000 clones, roughly 92% seen once. The specimen sequenced was blood. Receptors originate from a man aged 30-40 years in good health.

V is TRBV14 and J is TRBJ2-1, with D perhaps matching TRBD1 (5 bases). Germline V CDR1 and CDR2: SGHDN, FVKESK. The CDR3 sequence is 13 residues long. V shed 5 bases and J shed 14 bases, with 19 bases lying between them. The CDR3 nucleotides are TGTGCCAGCAGCAAACATACAGGTCCAATCGAGTTCTTC. Translated: CASSKHTGPIEFF.

The V and J genes are TRBV7-9 and TRBJ2-7, with D perhaps TRBD1 (6 bases). V was cut by 7 bases and J by 3 bases, with 19 bases left in between. Per germline, CDR1 SEHNR and CDR2 FQNEAQ (reference sequence). The CDR3 contains 15 residues. CDR3 sequence (DNA): TGTGCCAGCACCCCCCAGGGGCTAGAGATCTACGAGCAGTACTTC. This gives the protein CASTPQGLEIYEQYF.

V and J are TRBV28 and TRBJ1-1; D unclear. The CDR3 spans 14 residues. Looked up from germline, CDR1 is MDHEN and CDR2 is SYDVKM. The germline V and J ends were trimmed by 7 bases and 5 bases, with 17 bases remaining between them. The CDR3 region is CASTSGAITTEAFF. CDR3 in DNA: TGTGCCAGCACATCCGGCGCGATTACTACTGAAGCTTTCTTT.

The rearrangement links TRBV3-1 (or the pseudogene TRBV3-2) to TRBJ2-5; TRBD1 or TRBD2 may be the D gene (5 bases each). The germline gives CDR1 LGHDT, CDR2 YNNKEL (reference sequence). V was clipped by 1 base and J by 1 base, with 7 bases between them. This CDR3 region has 14 residues. CDR3: CASSQAGRQETQYF. CDR3 DNA: TGTGCCAGCAGCCAAGCGGGGCGCCAAGAGACCCAGTACTTC.

The J gene is TRBJ2-7, the V gene TRBV30, with 10 bases aligning to TRBD1. CDR3 length equals 13 residues. Germline V gene lookup returns CDR1 GTSNPN and CDR2 SVGIG (reference sequence). The J segment lost 4 bases and the V segment lost 4 bases, leaving 4 bases of the junction unmatched. This chain's CDR3 is CAWTRDRGYEQYF. Here the CDR3 DNA reads TGTGCCTGGACCCGGGACAGGGGTTACGAGCAGTACTTC.

The chain employs TRBV24-1 and TRBJ2-3; 8 nucleotides align to TRBD2. The germline gives CDR1 KGHDR, CDR2 SFDVKD. The CDR3 consists of 17 residues. With 4 bases clipped from V and 4 bases from J, the junction kept 12 bases outside the gene matches. CDR3 DNA sequence: TGTGCCACCAGTGACGAGGGACTAGGTCGTTCTCCAGATACGCAGTATTTT. Translation gives CATSDEGLGRSPDTQYF.

The rearrangement joins TRBV11-2 to TRBJ1-6; D is unclear. Germline CDR1 and CDR2: SGHAT and FQNNGV. CDR3 length equals 11 residues. The V end lost 1 base, the J end lost 11 bases, and 3 bases lay between the germline ends. The DNA for the CDR3 is TGTGCCAGCAGCTTAGGGACACCCCTCCACTTT. Translating it yields CASSLGTPLHF.

The genes are TRBV6-5 and TRBJ1-2, with D possibly matching TRBD1 (5 bases). This CDR3 has 15 amino acids. Trimming cost V 6 bases and J 5 bases, with 19 bases left between them. Germline-derived CDR1 and CDR2 are MNHEY and SVGAGI. The CDR3 reads CASRGDKGRAYGYTF. CDR3 sequence (DNA): TGTGCCAGCAGAGGGGATAAAGGGAGGGCGTATGGCTACACCTTC.

The gene calls are TRBV5-1 and TRBJ2-5, with 7 bases that match TRBD1. The V and J ends lost 7 bases and 0 bases, in that order; junction bases with no gene match: 3. The CDR3 runs to 13 residues. CDR1 and CDR2 (germline): SGHRS, YFSETQ. The CDR3 loop reads CASATGDQETQYF. CDR3 coding DNA: TGCGCCAGCGCTACAGGGGACCAAGAGACCCAGTACTTC.

The chain uses TRBV5-1 and TRBJ2-7; D is possibly TRBD1 (6 bases). The CDR3 has 14 amino acids. V lost 5 bases to trimming and J lost 0 bases, with 12 bases between them. Germline loops: CDR1 SGHRS, CDR2 YFSETQ. For the CDR3, the DNA is TGCGCCAGCAGAGGGCAGGGGAGCTCCTACGAGCAGTACTTC. It specifies CASRGQGSSYEQYF.

This sequence joins TRBV11-2 and TRBJ2-2; no definite D call. The CDR3 is 11 amino acids. CDR1 and CDR2 from the germline V gene are SGHAT and FQNNGV. Trimming cost V 2 bases and J 7 bases, with 2 bases left between them. CDR3 sequence reads: CASSLHGELFF. In DNA, the CDR3 is TGTGCCAGCAGCTTACACGGGGAGCTGTTTTTT.

The V call is TRBV11-3, the J call TRBJ1-4, with TRBD1 identical over 9 bases. In germline, CDR1 is SGHNT, CDR2 YENEEA. CDR3 length: 15 amino acids. Losses at the gene ends were 2 bases for V and 10 bases for J; bases not matched to a gene: 8. CDR3 nucleotides: TGTGCCAGCAGCTTAAGCGGGACAGGGTCACGAAAACTGTTTTTT. Translating gives CASSLSGTGSRKLFF.

The chain links TRBV7-2 to TRBJ1-1; D uncertain. Trimming removed 4 bases at V and 3 bases at J, with 15 bases between. This CDR3 is 15 amino acids long. Germline CDR1 is SGHTA and CDR2 is FQGNSA. CDR3 sequence: CASSSRPGTDTEAFF. CDR3 nucleotides: TGTGCCAGCAGCTCTCGACCGGGTACGGACACTGAAGCTTTCTTT.